The 20 T cell receptor beta chains in this list originate from one sample, sequenced in a study of memory CD4+ T cells and cytomegalovirus serostatus. Generated by immunoSEQ multiplex PCR, the TCRdb table keeps only in-frame clones and is missing some. The sample consists of approximately 47,000 clones, about 78% of them appearing once. The sort gate was single viable CD3+CD4+CD8-CD45RO+ cells for memory CD4+ T cells. What was sequenced was memory CD4+ T cells from blood. The receptors stem from an adult in good health and CMV-seronegative.

V usage is TRBV7-8 and J usage is TRBJ2-1, with TRBD1 as a possible D gene (6 bases). V lost 5 bases and J lost 6, with 11 bases in between. This CDR3 region has 13 residues. Germline V gene sequence: CDR1 SGHVS, CDR2 FQNEAQ. The CDR3 sequence is CASSADRLNEQFF. The CDR3 DNA reads TGTGCCAGCAGCGCAGACAGGCTCAATGAGCAGTTCTTC.

This sequence joins TRBV29-1 and TRBJ2-3; D is tentatively TRBD1 or TRBD2 (5 bases each). This CDR3 comprises 12 residues. Trimming cost V 7 bases and J 4 bases, with 12 bases left between them. The germline gives CDR1 SQVTM, CDR2 ANQGSEA. The CDR3 nucleotides are TGCAGCGCTGACAGAGGGGCAGATACGCAGTATTTT. Its protein is CSADRGADTQYF.

This sequence joins TRBV6-1 and TRBJ2-7; the match to TRBD2 covers 11 bases. This CDR3 comprises 14 residues. The J segment lost 3 bases and the V segment lost 6 bases, leaving 4 bases of the junction unmatched. Looked up from germline, CDR1 is MNHNS and CDR2 is SASEGT. CDR3 DNA sequence: TGTGCCAGCAGGCAAGGGACTAGCGGCTACGAGCAGTACTTC. The encoded protein is CASRQGTSGYEQYF.

This clone was found a few times. The chain couples TRBV28 to TRBJ1-6, with unresolved D. V dropped 3 bases and J dropped 8 bases, with 20 bases sitting between them. Germline assignment: CDR1 MDHEN and CDR2 SYDVKM. This CDR3 is 17 amino acids long. CDR3: CASSLMGIFLTDSPLHF. The CDR3, as DNA: TGTGCCAGCAGTTTGATGGGGATCTTCCTAACAGATTCACCCCTCCACTTT.

The CDR3 DNA reads TGTGCCAGCAGCGGAATTGCGGGGGGGCAGGGGGAGCTGTTTTTT. This codes for CASSGIAGGQGELFF. This rearrangement joins TRBV9 to TRBJ2-2, with 9 positions matching TRBD2. The CDR3 contains 15 residues. Germline V gene lookup returns CDR1 SGDLS and CDR2 YYNGEE. V was clipped by 3 bases and J by 8 bases; unmatched bases: 8.

V usage is TRBV9 and J usage is TRBJ1-3, with D possibly being TRBD1 (5 bases). V was pared by 0 bases and J by 2 bases, with 9 bases between. The CDR3 is made up of 15 amino acids. Germline V lookup: CDR1 SGDLS, CDR2 YYNGEE. In DNA form, the CDR3 reads TGTGCCAGCAGCGTAGGGGTGGGACCTGGAAACACCATATATTTT. This sequence encodes CASSVGVGPGNTIYF.

The sample holds a few counts of this clone. A junction boundary mismatches the germline segment, possibly from a read error. The rearrangement links TRBV30 to TRBJ1-1; D not certain. Germline CDR1 and CDR2: GTSNPN and SVGIG (reference sequence). The CDR3 sequence is 11 residues long. This CDR3 reads CAWRTVEERNF. As DNA, the CDR3 is TGTGCCTGGAGGACCGTGGAGGAGCGGAACTTT.

This clone was observed a handful of times. The chain combines TRBV7-2 with TRBJ1-6; TRBD1 is a possible D gene (5 bases). Germline loops: CDR1 SGHTA, CDR2 FQGNSA. The CDR3 covers 13 residues. Trimming pared 5 bases from V and 8 bases from J, leaving 10 bases between. CDR3 sequence reads: CASSRPGYSPLHF. CDR3 DNA sequence: TGTGCCAGCAGCCGTCCAGGGTATTCACCCCTCCACTTT.

Only a few counts were recorded for this clone. The chain couples TRBV7-2 to TRBJ2-3; 9 bases are a match to TRBD1. Losses at the gene ends were 5 bases for V and 6 bases for J; bases not matched to a gene: 15. The CDR3 consists of 17 residues. Looked up from germline, CDR1 is SGHTA and CDR2 is FQGNSA. CDR3 sequence reads: CASSNRDRVLLSDTQYF. As DNA, the CDR3 is TGTGCCAGCAGCAATCGGGACAGGGTACTTCTTTCTGATACGCAGTATTTT.

The rearrangement joins TRBV19 to TRBJ1-5; maybe TRBD1 (5 bases). This CDR3 has 14 amino acids. Germline CDR1 LNHDA, CDR2 SQIVND (reference sequence). V lost 6 bases to trimming and J lost 1 base, with 10 bases between them. In nucleotides, the CDR3 is TGTGCCAGTAGGGAGGGACCGAGCAATCAGCCCCAGCATTTT. The encoded protein is CASREGPSNQPQHF.

The CDR3 loop is CASSGVAGDNTGELFF. In DNA, the CDR3 is TGCGCCAGCAGCGGAGTTGCGGGGGACAACACCGGGGAGCTGTTTTTT. V is TRBV4-1 and J is TRBJ2-2; 7 bases map to TRBD2. J gave up 2 bases and V 5 bases, and 8 bases lay outside the gene matches. The CDR3 has 16 residues. The germline V gene has CDR1 MGHRA and CDR2 YSYEKL.

This chain joins TRBV7-9 and TRBJ2-5, with D uncertain. Trimming removed 2 bases at V and 1 base at J, with 5 bases between. Germline values: CDR1 SEHNR, CDR2 FQNEAQ (reference sequence). This CDR3 spans 13 amino acids. CDR3 sequence reads: CASSLRAQETQYF. The CDR3 region has the DNA TGTGCCAGCAGCTTACGCGCCCAAGAGACCCAGTACTTC.

By share of the sample, this clone is medium-sized. The rearrangement uses TRBV28 and TRBJ1-2; D remains unclear. This CDR3 has 13 amino acids. Germline CDR1 is MDHEN and CDR2 is SYDVKM. Trimming stripped 2 bases from V and 2 bases from J, with 6 bases between. In nucleotides, the CDR3 is TGTGCCAGCAGTTTACCAAACAACTATGGCTACACCTTC. This translates into CASSLPNNYGYTF.

The J gene is TRBJ2-2, the V gene TRBV19; 10 bases match TRBD1. The germline V gene encodes CDR1 LNHDA and CDR2 SQIVND (reference sequence). V shed 9 bases, J shed 6 bases, and the junction held 4 bases outside the gene matches. The CDR3 spans 13 residues. For the CDR3, the DNA is TGTGCCAGCACCGGGACAGGGGCCGGGGAGCTGTTTTTT. The encoded protein is CASTGTGAGELFF.

This rearrangement joins TRBV5-4 to TRBJ2-1; 8 bases agree with TRBD1. The V segment lost 4 bases and the J segment 7 bases; nucleotides outside the gene matches: 10. The CDR3 sequence is 15 residues long. Germline CDR1 SGHNT, CDR2 YYREEE (reference sequence). Here the CDR3 DNA reads TGTGCCAGCAGCCCTAGTGGACAGGGATATAATGAGCAGTTCTTC. Its protein is CASSPSGQGYNEQFF.

This clone was found a few times. This chain links TRBV29-1 with TRBJ1-1; D remains unclear. The length of the CDR3 is 12 residues. Trimming removed 7 bases from V and 6 bases from J, with 15 bases in between. Germline assignment: CDR1 SQVTM and CDR2 ANQGSEA. CDR3 residues: CSALTAEAEAFF. DNA of the CDR3: TGCAGCGCCCTCACAGCGGAAGCTGAAGCTTTCTTT.

The chain is built from TRBV9 and TRBJ1-4, with D possibly being TRBD1 (5 bases). Germline values: CDR1 SGDLS, CDR2 YYNGEE. This CDR3 has 15 residues. Deletions cut 3 bases from V and 8 bases from J, with 17 bases between. The CDR3: CASSADPGGGEKLFF. CDR3 sequence (DNA): TGTGCCAGCAGCGCGGACCCGGGCGGGGGGGAAAAACTGTTTTTT. The full variable domain, with the rest looked up from reference TRBV9 and TRBJ1-4, is DSGVTQTPKHLITATGQRVTLRCSPRSGDLSVYWYQQSLDQGLQFLIQYYNGEERAKGNILERFSAQQFPDLHSELNLSSLELGDSALYFCASSADPGGGEKLFFGSGTQLSVL.

CDR3 loop: CASSPPPGEALFYNSPLHF. The CDR3 DNA sequence: TGCGCCAGCAGCCCCCCCCCGGGCGAGGCACTTTTCTATAATTCACCCCTCCACTTT. The chain is built from TRBV4-1 and TRBJ1-6; unclear D gene. CDR3 length: 19 amino acids. With 4 bases removed from V and 3 bases from J, the gap between germline ends came to 22 bases. Germline CDR1 reads MGHRA; CDR2 reads YSYEKL.

The chain carries TRBV7-2 and TRBJ2-1, with 12 bases fitting TRBD2. V dropped 3 bases and J dropped 10; count of bases not matched to a gene: 7. Per the germline V gene, CDR1 is SGHTA and CDR2 is FQGNSA. The CDR3 extends over 15 amino acids. Here the CDR3 DNA reads TGTGCCAGCAGCTTGTGGACTAGCGGGGTGGGAGAGCAGTTCTTC. Residues: CASSLWTSGVGEQFF. Full variable domain (rest looked up from reference TRBV7-2 and TRBJ2-1): GAGVSQSPSNKVTEKGKDVELRCDPISGHTALYWYRQSLGQGLEFLIYFQGNSAPDKSGLPSDRFSAERTGGSVSTLTIQRTQQEDSAVYLCASSLWTSGVGEQFFGPGTRLTVL.

This chain uses TRBV6-6 with TRBJ2-7; 8 bases line up with TRBD2. The length of the CDR3 is 13 residues. The ends lost 10 bases at V and 0 bases at J; junction bases unmatched: 5. Germline V gene sequence: CDR1 MNHNY, CDR2 SVGAGI (reference sequence). In nucleotides, the CDR3 is TGTGCCACCTCGGGGGGGAGCTCCTACGAGCAGTACTTC. Protein product: CATSGGSSYEQYF.